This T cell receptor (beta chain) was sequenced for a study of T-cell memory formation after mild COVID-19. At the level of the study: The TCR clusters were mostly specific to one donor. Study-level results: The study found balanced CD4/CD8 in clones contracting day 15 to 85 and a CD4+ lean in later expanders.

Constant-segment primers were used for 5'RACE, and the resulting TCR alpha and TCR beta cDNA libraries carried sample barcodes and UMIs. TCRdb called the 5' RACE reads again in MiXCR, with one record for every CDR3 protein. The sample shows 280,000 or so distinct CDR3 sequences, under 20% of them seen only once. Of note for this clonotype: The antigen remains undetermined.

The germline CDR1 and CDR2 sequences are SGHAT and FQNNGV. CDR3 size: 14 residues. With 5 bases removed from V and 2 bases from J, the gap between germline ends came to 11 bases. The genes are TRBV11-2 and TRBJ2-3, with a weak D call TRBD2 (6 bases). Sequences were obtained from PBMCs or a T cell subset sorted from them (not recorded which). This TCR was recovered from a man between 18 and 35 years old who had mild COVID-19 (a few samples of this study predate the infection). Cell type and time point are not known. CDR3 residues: CASSLGTYTDTQYF. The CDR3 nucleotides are TGTGCCAGCAGCCTCGGGACTTACACAGATACGCAGTATTTT.